Shown below are 2 T cell receptor beta chains from a single sample sequenced in a study of cytotoxic CD8 clonotypes in ibrutinib-treated CLL. TCRdb's table, derived via immunoSEQ multiplex PCR, lists solely in-frame clones and lacks some. Of about 25,000 clones in the sample, about two thirds were seen once. The specimen comprised PBMCs, sampled at disease progression, from a patient treated with ibrutinib. These receptors all stem from a human donor with chronic lymphocytic leukemia.

The J gene is TRBJ2-7, the V gene TRBV10-3; D is possibly TRBD2 (5 bases). CDR3 length: 15 residues. In germline, CDR1 is ENHRY, CDR2 SYGVKD. Trimming cost V 5 bases and J 3 bases, with 17 bases left between them. The CDR3 spells CAISTGVRKNYEQYF. The CDR3 DNA follows: TGTGCCATCAGTACCGGGGTAAGAAAAAACTACGAGCAGTACTTC.

This clone was observed a few times. Its ends do not fully match the called genes, so a read error is possible. The gene calls are TRBV20-1 and TRBJ2-7; no firm D call. Germline CDR1 and CDR2: DFQATT and SNEGSKA (reference sequence). This CDR3 has 9 residues. CDR3 DNA sequence: TGCAGTGCTGGAGACGAGCAGTACTTC. The encoded protein is CSAGDEQYF.